These T cell receptor beta chains were read from a single sample in a study of CD8+CD57+ T cells in acquired aplastic anemia. MiXCR, run by TCRdb on the reads, gives a single entry per CDR3 protein. The table shows a few hundred thousand distinct CDR3 sequences, with about two thirds occurring only once. The sample comprised sorted CD4+, CD8+, or CD8+CD57+ T cells (not recorded which) from PBMCs. The receptor source for this set is a human donor in good health, serving as a control. The CDR3 runs from the conserved cysteine through the conserved F or W. The listing skips clone size in some rows; elsewhere it reads once, few, many or a size class.

clone_size	v_call	cdr3_aa
-	TRBV6-5	CASSYLWGAGNTIYF
-	TRBV7-2	CASSSGTGREGTEAFF
-	TRBV19	CASSIQGRTDTQDF
-	TRBV7-8	CASSLQGGIAGELFF
many	TRBV5-1	CASSLGDRNSPLHF
-	TRBV7-2	CASSLVDNLWRGDYGYTF
once	TRBV5-1	CASSSCDHGGLFF
-	TRBV11-1	CASSLAQLYGYTF
many	TRBV5-6	CASSLSSGGTGELFF
-	TRBV7-2	CASSVDGAAETQYF
few	TRBV10-3	CASAGQKGSSYNEQFF
-	TRBV9	CASSVRPSGGANTGEQYF
-	TRBV7-6	CASSEGTGDRRPSYTF
-	TRBV7-7	CASSAGTGECITMF
-	TRBV5-1	CASSLDPAGDGYTF
once	TRBV7-2	CASSADGGPTNENYF
many	TRBV5-1	CASGIGGGYNEQFF
-	TRBV7-2	CASSSAERGASTDF
-	TRBV20-1	CSARSVELGHEKLFF
-	TRBV6-4	CAKRDRPYEQYF
many	TRBV3-1	CASSQAFTGYGYTF
-	TRBV7-3	CASSPVGQGEYNGYTF
once	TRBV7-2	CASSQGLRVTGTEQYF
-	TRBV15	CATSIAPKGRCEHYF
-	TRBV7-6	CASSLGTGVGEQFF
-	TRBV7-2	CASSFSGTSGVYQETQYF
-	TRBV10-3	CAIKGQCKPYEQYF
-	TRBV7-2	CASSPAQSGELFF
-	TRBV20-1	CSARIIELNNF
-	TRBV12-3/TRBV12-4	CASSPFPGDRGDTIYF
few	TRBV10-3	CAIRGTGEKLFF
-	TRBV5-5	CAAKQYYGGPYEQYF
-	TRBV29-1	CSVEAHANTVYF
-	TRBV29-1	CSGNRGNVEYGYTF
-	TRBV20-1	CSASTGGGAQGTQYF
-	TRBV7-9	CASSRTEAFF
-	TRBV15	CATSRGRQGRISTDTQYF
-	TRBV25-1	CASSDETYTDTQYF
-	TRBV9	CAISVGVVRGNTRELFF
-	TRBV4-3	CASSGYAKGHFLTDTQYF
-	TRBV2	CASSDSISSGNTLHF
many	TRBV9	CASSPRTDPYYGYTF
-	TRBV5-1	CASSTSGRNVLTF
-	TRBV7-2	CASSTGQVVSYEQYF
-	TRBV7-6	CASSVRGTGADVLTF
once	TRBV11-3	CASSPNGQGTPGANVLTF
-	TRBV20-1	CSARLRQTNEKLFF
-	TRBV7-8	CASSTPGTGNSPLHF
few	TRBV2	CASTSGVRYEHF
-	TRBV20-1	CSATTLQGAGETQYF
-	TRBV7-2	CASSGSSGGSNTGELFF
-	TRBV29-1	CSVPDTGAYEQYF
many	TRBV18	CASSPPGLEAQFF
few	TRBV7-3	CASSSVAGNEAFF
-	TRBV10-3	CAISTGREFYGYTF
-	TRBV20-1	CSATEQLETQYF